Listed below are T cell receptor beta chains from one sample, sequenced in a study of T cells in Graves' hyperthyroidism and ophthalmopathy. A single record per CDR3 protein comes from TCRdb applying MiXCR to the multiplex PCR reads. The sample lists approximately 700,000 distinct CDR3 sequences; 45% were seen once. The sample consisted of peripheral blood or thyroid tissue (not recorded which). Receptors were obtained from an adult man with Graves' disease, either hyperthyroidism or ophthalmopathy (not recorded which). Both conserved end residues are part of each CDR3. D genes are given only for firm matches. Only some rows state a clone size, as once, few, many or a class for expanded clones.

>TRBV20-1|TRBJ1-5|-|-
CSAREVGWQETQHF
TGCAGTGCTAGAGAGGTTGGATGGCAAGAGACCCAGCATTTT
>TRBV10-3|TRBJ2-7|-|-
CASADSERGYEQYF
TGTGCCTCCGCGGACTCCGAACGTGGCTACGAGCAGTACTTC
>TRBV10-3|TRBJ1-2|-|-
CAISESSGRENYGYTF
TGTGCCATCAGTGAGTCAAGTGGCAGGGAGAACTATGGCTACACCTTC
>TRBV6-5|TRBJ2-7|-|TRBD2
CASSYSSQREAYEQYF
TGTGCCAGCAGTTACTCGAGCCAGCGGGAGGCCTACGAGCAGTACTTC
>TRBV20-1|TRBJ1-5|few|TRBD1
CSAIFSGGSWHQPQHF
TGCAGTGCTATCTTCTCAGGGGGAAGTTGGCATCAGCCCCAGCATTTT
>TRBV12-3/TRBV12-4|TRBJ1-1|few|-
CASRASGASEAFF
TGTGCCAGCAGGGCCTCAGGAGCGTCTGAAGCTTTCTTT
>TRBV5-1|TRBJ1-5|few|-
CASSPTTGLNQPQHF
TGCGCCAGCAGCCCCACTACGGGCTTAAATCAGCCCCAGCATTTT
>TRBV7-3|TRBJ2-5|-|TRBD1
CASSPGDRGPGETQYF
TGTGCCAGCAGCCCGGGCGACAGGGGGCCTGGTGAGACCCAGTACTTC
>TRBV20-1|TRBJ1-2|many|-
CSAEQGTDYGYTF
TGCAGTGCTGAACAGGGAACGGACTATGGCTACACCTTC
>TRBV5-1|TRBJ1-3|-|-
CASSVGSSGNTIYF
TGCGCCAGCAGCGTAGGTAGCTCTGGAAACACCATATATTTT
>TRBV7-8|TRBJ2-7|-|-
CAISESTTRWF
TGTGCCATCAGTGAGTCGACAACCCGTTGGTTC
>TRBV11-2|TRBJ2-2|-|-
CASSHDAANTGELFF
TGTGCCAGCAGCCACGACGCCGCGAACACCGGGGAGCTGTTTTTT
>TRBV24-1|TRBJ2-5|-|-
CATSDPLRGFRETQYF
TGTGCCACCAGTGACCCGCTCCGGGGTTTTAGGGAGACCCAGTACTTC
>TRBV5-1|TRBJ2-2|-|TRBD1
CASGHVGQGELFF
TGCGCCAGCGGCCATGTGGGACAGGGGGAGCTGTTTTTT
>TRBV10-2|TRBJ1-2|-|-
CASSAGAHYGYTF
TGCGCCAGCAGTGCGGGGGCGCACTATGGCTACACCTTC
>TRBV5-8|TRBJ1-1|few|-
CASSLDPGGGTEAFF
TGTGCCAGCAGCTTGGATCCGGGAGGAGGCACTGAAGCTTTCTTT
>TRBV5-1|TRBJ2-2|-|-
CASSLLGPAETGEPFF
TGCGCCAGCAGCTTGTTGGGGCCTGCGGAAACCGGGGAGCCGTTTTTT
>TRBV2|TRBJ1-5|many|-
CASSGTGLSNQPQHF
TGTGCCAGCAGCGGAACAGGGTTGAGCAATCAGCCCCAGCATTTT
>TRBV7-6|TRBJ2-5|many|TRBD2
CASSLRPSGSVGETQYF
TGTGCCAGCAGCTTAAGGCCTAGCGGGAGTGTGGGCGAGACCCAGTACTTC
>TRBV5-1|TRBJ1-1|once|-
CASSLEVTRNTEAFF
TGCGCCAGCAGCTTGGAGGTTACTAGGAACACTGAAGCTTTCTTT
>TRBV9|TRBJ1-1|-|-
CASSQAPGGLDTEAFF
TGTGCCAGCAGCCAAGCCCCGGGAGGGCTTGACACTGAAGCTTTCTTT
>TRBV24-1|TRBJ1-5|-|TRBD1
CASSPTRGRKGQPQHF
TGTGCCAGCAGTCCCACCAGGGGGCGGAAGGGACAGCCCCAGCATTTT
>TRBV7-2|TRBJ2-7|-|TRBD2
CASSSRTSGETYEQYF
TGTGCCAGCAGCTCAAGGACTAGCGGGGAGACCTACGAGCAGTACTTC
>TRBV20-1|TRBJ1-2|-|-
CSSTGKGYGYTF
TGCAGCAGCACCGGGAAGGGCTATGGCTACACCTTC
>TRBV29-1|TRBJ1-6|-|-
CSDSYGNSPLHF
TGCAGTGATTCTTACGGCAATTCACCCCTCCACTTT
>TRBV7-8|TRBJ1-1|-|-
CASSLLQGTAFF
TGTGCCAGCAGCTTACTACAGGGTACGGCTTTCTTT
>TRBV6-5|TRBJ1-5|many|-
CASSRAPGEPQHF
TGTGCCAGCAGTCGTGCGCCGGGGGAGCCCCAGCATTTT
>TRBV15|TRBJ2-7|-|TRBD1
CATSRDRTGREQYF
TGTGCCACCAGCAGAGATCGGACAGGGCGGGAGCAGTACTTC
>TRBV2|TRBJ2-5|-|TRBD1
CASSERTGGATETQYF
TGTGCCAGCAGTGAAAGGACAGGGGGGGCCACGGAGACCCAGTACTTC
>TRBV7-9|TRBJ1-6|-|-
CASSITPGDSPLHF
TGTGCCAGCAGCATCACACCGGGCGATTCACCCCTCCACTTT
>TRBV7-9|TRBJ1-2|-|-
CASVATQNYGYTF
TGTGCCAGCGTCGCGACCCAGAACTATGGCTACACCTTC
>TRBV15|TRBJ2-7|-|TRBD1
CATSRDRGRDEQYF
TGTGCCACCAGCAGAGACAGGGGGCGCGACGAGCAGTACTTC
>TRBV5-1|TRBJ2-7|few|-
CASSHDGMGAYEQYF
TGCGCCAGCAGTCACGACGGGATGGGTGCCTACGAGCAGTACTTC
>TRBV6-5|TRBJ1-5|-|-
CASSNREDNQPRHF
TGTGCCAGCAGTAACAGGGAGGACAATCAGCCCCGGCATTTT
>TRBV20-1|TRBJ2-2|-|TRBD2
CSARDPTGGTGELFF
TGCAGTGCTAGAGATCCCACGGGAGGTACCGGGGAGCTGTTTTTT
>TRBV12-3/TRBV12-4|TRBJ2-2|-|-
CASSQDFRDNTGELFF
TGTGCCAGCAGCCAAGATTTCAGAGACAACACCGGGGAGCTGTTTTTT
>TRBV19|TRBJ1-5|many|-
CASSMQGSNQPQHF
TGTGCCAGTAGTATGCAGGGGTCCAATCAGCCCCAGCATTTT
>TRBV29-1|TRBJ1-1|-|-
CSVEDLGQGREAFF
TGCAGCGTTGAAGATCTCGGGCAGGGGCGAGAAGCTTTCTTT
>TRBV6-5|TRBJ1-5|-|-
CASTVTQHSNQPQHF
TGTGCCAGCACAGTTACACAGCATAGCAATCAGCCCCAGCATTTT
>TRBV2|TRBJ2-7|-|TRBD1
CASSWGQTRTYEQYF
TGTGCCAGCAGTTGGGGACAGACTCGAACCTACGAGCAGTACTTC
>TRBV7-9|TRBJ2-2|few|-
CASSTRQVGGELFF
TGTGCCAGCAGCACCAGACAGGTTGGCGGGGAGCTGTTTTTT